This T cell receptor delta chain emerged from a study of gamma-delta T cells after stem cell transplantation (dated by TCRdb to the mid-2010s). Library construction relied on RT-PCR. TCRdb shows the sequencer as Illumina MiSeq. TCRdb reanalyzed the public reads with the CATT caller, and identical DNA sequences were merged afterwards. Counted in this sample were some 13,000 delta-chain clones; around 30% of them appeared once. 3.5% to 4% of the sample is taken by the ten largest. In the case of this clone: Its antigen target is currently unknown. A read error may account for a junction end that differs from germline.

Sequenced material: gamma-delta T cells. The sequence was obtained from a human donor. It is not recorded whose cells these are; they may come from a transplant donor.

The sequence in DNA is TGTGCTCTTGGGGAACTAGGGGCTGGGGGATACCGGTACACCAATAAACTCATCTTT. Its amino acids are CALGELGAGGYRYTNKLIF. This chain joins TRDV1 to TRDJ1; 11 middle bases align to TRDD3. The CDR3 has 19 amino acids, counting the end cysteine and phenylalanine. Only the CDR3 portion is preserved as DNA: 57 bases, with reading frame beginning at the first base. From a lookup of the germline V gene, CDR1 and CDR2 are TSWWSYY and QGS.